This T cell receptor (beta chain) was sequenced for a study of blood T cell repertoires in COVID-19. For the study at large: Samples of COVID-19 (acute and convalescent) were obtained from the United States, Italy and Spain.

Sequencing was performed with immunoSEQ multiplex PCR; in TCRdb, only in-frame clones are kept and a portion is missing. The data show 150,000 to 200,000 clones, over 60% seen once. This CDR3 is 18 amino acids long. V was pared by 3 bases and J by 1 base, with 10 bases of the junction left unmatched. Germline CDR1 reads SGHTA; CDR2 reads FQGNSA. The chain links TRBV7-2 to TRBJ2-1; the match to TRBD1 covers 9 bases. The source of this sequence is a woman aged 70 to 79 with acute or convalescent COVID-19. Sequenced input: peripheral blood. The CDR3 region has the DNA TGTGCCAGCAGCTTCATGGGGAGAGGACAGGGGTCCTACAATGAGCAGTTCTTC. Translation: CASSFMGRGQGSYNEQFF.